Listed below are T cell receptor beta chains from one sample, sequenced in a study of blood T cell repertoires in COVID-19. The table came from immunoSEQ multiplex PCR; TCRdb's copy has only in-frame clones and leaves some out. Altogether about 250,000 clones are present, about 83% being singletons, with the ten largest covering 4.5% to 6.5%. The specimen was peripheral blood. The source of these receptors is an elderly man with acute or convalescent COVID-19. Both conserved end residues are part of each CDR3. D genes are given only for firm matches. A row's size may be missing; if present it is once, few, many or a size class.

D gene,V gene,clone size,J gene,CDR3 DNA,CDR3 protein
-,TRBV5-1,-,TRBJ2-2,TGCGCCAGCAGCCGTTCTCGAGTGGACACCGGGGAGCTGTTTTTT,CASSRSRVDTGELFF
-,TRBV5-1,-,TRBJ2-1,TGCGCCAGCAGCTTGGGAGTAGTTACCAATGAGCAGTTCTTC,CASSLGVVTNEQFF
-,TRBV18,-,TRBJ1-5,TGTGCCAGCTCACCAGATGGGGCACAGCCCCAGCATTTT,CASSPDGAQPQHF
TRBD1,TRBV5-1,-,TRBJ2-1,TGCGCCAGCAGTCCTAAATGGACAGGGGAGACCCGCTCCTACAATGAGCAGTTCTTC,CASSPKWTGETRSYNEQFF
-,TRBV6-1,-,TRBJ1-4,TGTGCCAGCAGTGAATTCGGGGAAAAACTGTTTTTT,CASSEFGEKLFF
-,TRBV3-1/TRBV3-2,-,TRBJ1-3,TGTGCCAGCAGCCCTCGGTTTGCCCCGGGCTCTGGAAACACCATATATTTT,CASSPRFAPGSGNTIYF
-,TRBV5-6,-,TRBJ2-7,TGTGCCAGCAGCTTGGCAGGGTCGGGCTACGAGCAGTACTTC,CASSLAGSGYEQYF
TRBD1,TRBV19,-,TRBJ2-1,TGTGCCAGTAGCCTCGGACAGGGAAACAATGAGCAGTTCTTC,CASSLGQGNNEQFF
-,TRBV6-1,-,TRBJ2-1,TGTGCCAGCAGTGAAGCAACTACTAACAATGAGCAGTTCTTC,CASSEATTNNEQFF
-,TRBV15,-,TRBJ2-5,TGTGCCACCTCAGGGGTGAGAAGGACCCAGTACTTC,CATSGVRRTQYF
TRBD1,TRBV3-1/TRBV3-2,-,TRBJ2-2,TGTGCCAGCAGCCCGACAGGGACCGGGGAGCTGTTTTTT,CASSPTGTGELFF
TRBD2,TRBV13,-,TRBJ2-3,TGTGCCAGCAGCTCAGGACTAGCGGGGGTTGTAGATACGCAGTATTTT,CASSSGLAGVVDTQYF
-,TRBV7-9,-,TRBJ1-5,TGTGCCAGCAGCTTAGATAGTAGTTCCAATCAGCCCCAGCATTTT,CASSLDSSSNQPQHF
-,TRBV3-1/TRBV3-2,-,TRBJ1-1,TGTGCCAGCAGCCAAGAGGGGGGGTCTGAAGCTTTCTTT,CASSQEGGSEAFF
-,TRBV6-5,-,TRBJ2-3,TGTGCCAGCAGTTACAGTAGCCAAGTGGATACGCAGTATTTT,CASSYSSQVDTQYF
TRBD2,TRBV4-1,-,TRBJ2-3,TGCGCCAGCAGCCAAGATATTAGCGGGAGACTCACAGATACGCAGTATTTT,CASSQDISGRLTDTQYF
-,TRBV11-3,-,TRBJ2-1,TGTGCCAGCAGCTTAGGGGACACCTTGTACAATGAGCAGTTCTTC,CASSLGDTLYNEQFF
-,TRBV5-8,-,TRBJ1-1,TGTGCCAGCAGCTTTTTCGGGACACTGAACACTGAAGCTTTCTTT,CASSFFGTLNTEAFF
TRBD1,TRBV19,once,TRBJ1-1,TGTGCCAGTAGTATGACAGGGGAGGGGGTAGGCACTGAAGCTTTCTTT,CASSMTGEGVGTEAFF
TRBD1,TRBV6-1,-,TRBJ1-1,TGTGCCAGCAGTGAGGGACAGGGGTTGAACACTGAAGCTTTCTTT,CASSEGQGLNTEAFF
TRBD2,TRBV7-2,-,TRBJ2-5,TGTGCCAGCAGCTTAGCGCCCAGCGGGGTCGGAGAGACCCAGTACTTC,CASSLAPSGVGETQYF
TRBD1,TRBV5-1,-,TRBJ2-3,TGCGCCAGCAGCGGACTGACAGGGGATACGCAGTATTTT,CASSGLTGDTQYF
TRBD2,TRBV28,-,TRBJ2-1,TGTGCCAGCAGTTCGACTAGCGGGGCGACTGAGCAGTTCTTC,CASSSTSGATEQFF
-,TRBV28,-,TRBJ1-5,TGTGCCAGCAGTTTCTTGGGGGGTCAGCCCCAGCATTTT,CASSFLGGQPQHF
-,TRBV18,-,TRBJ1-1,TGTGCCAGCTCACCACGAGTTCCCCCTGAAGCTTTCTTT,CASSPRVPPEAFF
-,TRBV5-5,-,TRBJ2-7,TGTGCCAGCAGCTTCCGGGCCGCACGGGGCGAGCAGTACTTC,CASSFRAARGEQYF
-,TRBV18,-,TRBJ2-3,TGTGCCAGCTCATCACAGGGTGGGGCTGGCACAGATACGCAGTATTTT,CASSSQGGAGTDTQYF
TRBD2,TRBV7-3,once,TRBJ2-1,TGTGCCAGCAGCCCATCTCGAGGCGGGAGAGGAGATGAGCAGTTCTTC,CASSPSRGGRGDEQFF
TRBD1,TRBV15,once,TRBJ2-3,TGTGCCACCAGCGGAGCCGGGACAGGGGTTTACACGCAGTATTTT,CATSGAGTGVYTQYF
-,TRBV7-3,-,TRBJ2-3,TGTGCCAGCAGCTTAGGTGGGACTTACACAGATACGCAGTATTTT,CASSLGGTYTDTQYF
TRBD1,TRBV7-8,-,TRBJ1-5,TGTGCCAGCAGCTTATTTTCGGGACAGGGGGTCAATCAGCCCCAGCATTTT,CASSLFSGQGVNQPQHF
TRBD2,TRBV19,-,TRBJ2-7,TGTGCCAGTAGGAAACTTCTAGCGGGAGACGACGAGCAGTACTTC,CASRKLLAGDDEQYF
-,TRBV24-1,-,TRBJ2-1,TGTGCCACCAGTGATTCTGGGCTAGCCTCCTACAATGAGCAGTTCTTC,CATSDSGLASYNEQFF
-,TRBV7-9,-,TRBJ1-3,TGTGCCAGCAGCGTAGGCGGCGGAAACACCATATATTTT,CASSVGGGNTIYF
-,TRBV18,few,TRBJ1-6,TGTGCCAGCTCATCCACGGCCGGGGATAATTCACCCCTCCACTTT,CASSSTAGDNSPLHF
-,TRBV5-1,-,TRBJ2-3,TGCGCCAGCAGCTTGCTTAGCACAGATACGCAGTATTTT,CASSLLSTDTQYF
-,TRBV30,-,TRBJ2-7,TGTGCCTGGAGTGTACTTACTCCCAAGCAGTACTTC,CAWSVLTPKQYF
TRBD2,TRBV18,-,TRBJ2-7,TGTGCCAGCTCACCGACGGGAGGGCCGGCTGACGAGCAGTACTTC,CASSPTGGPADEQYF
TRBD1,TRBV27,-,TRBJ1-6,TGTGCCAGCAGGTCCCCCACCCGGGACAGACATGCTTCACCCCTCCACTTT,CASRSPTRDRHASPLHF
TRBD1,TRBV5-5,-,TRBJ2-7,TGTGCCAGCAGCTTGAGTGGTTCAGGGGGAAACAGCTACGAGCAGTACTTC,CASSLSGSGGNSYEQYF
-,TRBV12-3/TRBV12-4,-,TRBJ2-3,TGTGCCAGCAGCCCCCGAGATACGCAGTATTTT,CASSPRDTQYF
-,TRBV3-1/TRBV3-2,-,TRBJ2-1,TGTGCCAGCAGCCCGGGACTTCCTAATGAGCAGTTCTTC,CASSPGLPNEQFF
TRBD1,TRBV5-1,-,TRBJ2-3,TGCGCCAGCAGCCCCGGACAGGGGGCAAGCACAGATACGCAGTATTTT,CASSPGQGASTDTQYF
TRBD2,TRBV19,-,TRBJ2-1,TGTGCCAGTAGTATCGGGACTAGCGGGAGGGGTTTCTACAATGAGCAGTTCTTC,CASSIGTSGRGFYNEQFF
-,TRBV3-1/TRBV3-2,-,TRBJ2-7,TGTGCCAGCAGCCAAAGAGCCTACGAGCAGTACTTC,CASSQRAYEQYF
TRBD2,TRBV5-8,-,TRBJ2-1,TGTGCCAGCAGCGTGGGACTAGCGGGGGATAGCTCCTACAATGAGCAGTTCTTC,CASSVGLAGDSSYNEQFF
TRBD1,TRBV29-1,few,TRBJ2-2,TGCAGCGTTGGAGGGGGCCAGAACACCGGGGAGCTGTTTTTT,CSVGGGQNTGELFF
-,TRBV30,-,TRBJ2-2,TGTGCCTGGAGTGTAAACAGGGTAACTACGAACACCGGGGAGCTGTTTTTT,CAWSVNRVTTNTGELFF
TRBD2,TRBV6-5,-,TRBJ2-7,TGTGCCAGCAGTCTAGCGGATAAAGGCTACGAGCAGTACTTC,CASSLADKGYEQYF
TRBD2,TRBV2,-,TRBJ2-5,TGTGCCAGCAGGGATAGCGGGAGTAGGGTAGAGACCCAGTACTTC,CASRDSGSRVETQYF
TRBD2,TRBV28,-,TRBJ2-7,TGTGCCAGCAGTCGACTAGCGGGAGGACGGAGCTCCTACGAGCAGTACTTC,CASSRLAGGRSSYEQYF
TRBD1,TRBV3-1/TRBV3-2,-,TRBJ1-2,TGTGCCAGCAGTCCTACAGGGGACTATGGCTACACCTTC,CASSPTGDYGYTF
TRBD1,TRBV5-4,-,TRBJ2-2,TGTGCCAGCAGCTTAGGACAGGGAGGCACCGGGGAGCTGTTTTTT,CASSLGQGGTGELFF
-,TRBV6-1,-,TRBJ1-2,TGTGCCAGCAGTGAAGGGACACACTATGGCTACACCTTC,CASSEGTHYGYTF
TRBD1,TRBV3-1/TRBV3-2,-,TRBJ2-3,TGTGCCAGCAGCCAAGAAAGGACAGGGGGCGGTACCGCTGATACGCAGTATTTT,CASSQERTGGGTADTQYF
-,TRBV2,-,TRBJ2-7,TGTGCCAGCAGCGAAACTAGATACGAGCAGTACTTC,CASSETRYEQYF
-,TRBV7-8,-,TRBJ2-2,TGTGCCAGCAGCCCCTCACCCCTAGGGGGCACCGGGGAGCTGTTTTTT,CASSPSPLGGTGELFF
-,TRBV3-1/TRBV3-2,-,TRBJ1-4,TGTGCCAGCAGCCTTCGTAGACAGCCCGCTGGGAAACTGTTTTTT,CASSLRRQPAGKLFF
TRBD1,TRBV7-9,-,TRBJ1-1,TGTGCCAGCAGCTTGGGACAGGGGGCTTACACTGAAGCTTTCTTT,CASSLGQGAYTEAFF